This T cell receptor beta chain is from a study of control samples from healthy donors and cancer patients. This CDR3 is built from 14 residues. Germline loops: CDR1 MDHEN, CDR2 SYDVKM. V gave up 2 bases and J gave up 5 bases, with 7 bases separating them. TCRdb's table, derived via immunoSEQ multiplex PCR, lists solely in-frame clones and lacks some. The table lists about 170,000 clones, 90% to 95% of them singletons. The specimen sequenced was blood. The chain has TRBV28 and TRBJ1-6; perhaps TRBD1 as D (5 bases). The receptor was derived from a woman in her twenties or thirties in good health. The CDR3 nucleotides are TGTGCCAGCAGTTTAGCGGGGGATAATTCACCCCTCCACTTT. Translating it yields CASSLAGDNSPLHF.